Below, 2 T cell receptor beta chains from the same sample are listed, as sequenced in a study of T-cell reconstitution after alpha-beta-depleted transplantation in children (dated by TCRdb to between 2015 and 2016). The library relied on PCR. Sequencing relied on an Illumina HiSeq 2500. TCR libraries were prepared with molecular barcoding, using unique molecular identifiers to normalize TCRbeta repertoire quantification. The raw public reads went through TCRdb reprocessing: fastp at Q25, MiXCR clone calling, in-frame beta chains kept. Each CDR3 protein gets just one entry, which takes the most common genes and DNA from the rows behind it. The sample includes hundreds of thousands of distinct CDR3 sequences, with 10% to 15% observed a single time. Roughly 2.3% of the sample rests with the top ten. The treatment or condition label, as the study defines it: allogeneic hematopoietic cell transplantation with graft depleted of TCRalphabeta T cells and CD19 B cells.

The starting material was PBMCs, mostly from graft donor cells, obtained 360 days after TCRalphabeta/CD19-depleted stem cell transplant. The source is a male patient younger than 18 who had a stem cell transplant for acute myeloid leukemia, so the T cells may come from the graft donor.

This clonotype has a handful of counts. The V and J genes are TRBV20-1 and TRBJ2-1; 11 bases are shared with TRBD1. The germline gives CDR1 DFQATT, CDR2 SNEGSKA (reference sequence). Germline trimming cut 7 bases from V and 7 bases from J; bases unmatched to any gene: 9. This CDR3 contains 14 residues. The CDR3 DNA sequence: TGCAGTGAACCCCCAGGGGACAGGGGGAATGAGCAGTTCTTC. This sequence encodes CSEPPGDRGNEQFF.

The sample holds a few counts of this clonotype. The CDR3 here is CSARPLTGPGELFF. The CDR3 region has the DNA TGCAGTGCTCGCCCCCTTACAGGTCCCGGGGAGCTGTTTTTT. The gene calls are TRBV20-1 and TRBJ2-2; D perhaps matches TRBD1 (5 bases). Trimming took off 5 bases at V and 6 bases at J, with 16 bases between the two ends. This CDR3 has 14 amino acids. The germline V gene has CDR1 DFQATT and CDR2 SNEGSKA (reference sequence).